The 21 T cell receptor beta chains listed next were all sequenced from one sample in a study of cytomegalovirus exposure and HLA in healthy donors. The PCR used 60 Vbeta and 13 Jbeta primers. TCRdb's copy holds only in-frame clones and misses some; the assay was immunoSEQ multiplex PCR. The repertoire includes 150,000 or so clones, around three quarters of them detected once, and 1.5% to 1.7% sits in the top ten. The source material was PBMCs. Receptor source: a man aged 40-49 years in good health and CMV-seronegative.

This chain links TRBV30 with TRBJ2-1; 7 bases fit TRBD2. With 2 bases clipped from V and 10 bases from J, the junction kept 8 bases outside the gene matches. The CDR3 extends over 13 amino acids. Germline V gene lookup returns CDR1 GTSNPN and CDR2 SVGIG (reference sequence). CDR3 nucleotides: TGTGCCTGGAGTTGGGGGAGGGCCTTAGAGCAGTTCTTC. Residues: CAWSWGRALEQFF.

This chain uses TRBV28 with TRBJ2-2; D remains unclear. V was trimmed by 8 bases and J by 1 base, leaving 11 bases between them. This CDR3 is 14 amino acids long. CDR1 MDHEN and CDR2 SYDVKM come from the germline V gene. DNA of the CDR3: TGTGCCAGCGGAGTGGCCGTGAACACCGGGGAGCTGTTTTTT. Translated: CASGVAVNTGELFF.

This rearrangement joins TRBV4-1 to TRBJ2-7; D unclear. Germline lookup yields CDR1 MGHRA and CDR2 YSYEKL. Between the trimmed V and J ends, which lost 2 bases and 3 bases, there was a span of 11 bases. The CDR3 spans 14 residues. CDR3: CASSQNSGDYEQYF. CDR3 DNA: TGCGCCAGCAGCCAAAACTCGGGTGACTACGAGCAGTACTTC.

Here the CDR3 reads CASSLLSGRVSDTQYF. The CDR3 region has the DNA TGTGCCAGCAGCTTACTTAGCGGGCGCGTGTCAGATACGCAGTATTTT. The rearrangement links TRBV7-2 to TRBJ2-3; 7 positions match TRBD2. The CDR3 is made up of 16 amino acids. V lost 2 bases to trimming and J lost 4 bases; unmatched junction nucleotides: 9. Germline V CDR1 and CDR2: SGHTA, FQGNSA. The whole variable domain, filled in from reference TRBV7-2 and TRBJ2-3, reads GAGVSQSPSNKVTEKGKDVELRCDPISGHTALYWYRQSLGQGLEFLIYFQGNSAPDKSGLPSDRFSAERTGGSVSTLTIQRTQQEDSAVYLCASSLLSGRVSDTQYFGPGTRLTVL.

The gene calls are TRBV27 and TRBJ1-2; the D is unclear. The CDR3 is 16 residues long. Germline CDR1 MNHEY, CDR2 SMNVEV (reference sequence). The germline V and J ends were trimmed by 4 bases and 4 bases, with 19 bases remaining between them. The chain's CDR3 is CASSSTRGTDAYGYTF. The DNA of the CDR3 is TGTGCCAGCAGTTCTACACGGGGAACAGATGCCTATGGCTACACCTTC.

V gene TRBV27 combines with J gene TRBJ2-5; 7 bases match TRBD2. The CDR3 has 14 residues. CDR1 and CDR2 from the germline V gene are MNHEY and SMNVEV (reference sequence). Trimming took 3 bases from V and 5 from J; bases not matched to a gene: 6. The CDR3 nucleotides read TGTGCCAGCAGTTTTACCCCCGGGAGGGAGACCCAGTACTTC. It specifies CASSFTPGRETQYF.

The chain recombines TRBV6-5 with TRBJ1-5; 9 nucleotides line up with TRBD1. This CDR3 spans 15 amino acids. Trimming cost V 3 bases and J 3 bases; bases outside gene matches: 3. CDR1 is MNHEY, CDR2 SVGAGI, per germline. CDR3 sequence: CASSYNRGPNQPQHF. The CDR3 nucleotides are TGTGCCAGCAGTTATAACAGGGGGCCCAATCAGCCCCAGCATTTT.

The genes are TRBV5-6 and TRBJ2-7; 7 bases align to TRBD2. Germline trimming cut 2 bases from V and 0 bases from J; bases unmatched to any gene: 5. From germline, CDR1 is SGHDT and CDR2 YYEEEE. This CDR3 spans 15 amino acids. The CDR3 region has the DNA TGTGCCAGCAGCTTTCTGGAGCGGGGCTCCTACGAGCAGTACTTC. This sequence encodes CASSFLERGSYEQYF.

The chain uses TRBV18 and TRBJ1-1, with 7 nucleotides matching TRBD1. V trimming: 3 bases; J trimming: 3 bases; junction bases outside the gene matches: 4. The germline V gene encodes CDR1 KGHSH and CDR2 LQKENI. The CDR3 contains 14 residues. The CDR3 coding sequence is TGTGCCAGCTCACCGAGGGGGCATGACACTGAAGCTTTCTTT. Its protein is CASSPRGHDTEAFF. Using reference TRBV18 and TRBJ1-1 for the parts outside the CDR3, the full variable domain is NAGVMQNPRHLVRRRGQEARLRCSPMKGHSHVYWYRQLPEEGLKFMVYLQKENIIDESGMPKERFSAEFPKEGPSILRIQQVVRGDSAAYFCASSPRGHDTEAFFGQGTRLTVV.

This chain links TRBV9 with TRBJ1-3; no clear D. CDR1 is SGDLS and CDR2 is YYNGEE in the germline V gene. CDR3 length equals 13 residues. Trimming removed 3 bases from V and 0 bases from J, with 4 bases in between. CDR3 sequence (DNA): TGTGCCAGCAGCGACAGCTCTGGAAACACCATATATTTT. It is translated as CASSDSSGNTIYF.

The chain's CDR3 is CASIQGQGNQPQHF. The CDR3 DNA reads as TGTGCCAGCATTCAAGGACAGGGAAATCAGCCCCAGCATTTT. This chain uses TRBV2 with TRBJ1-5, with 8 bases matching TRBD1. Losses at the gene ends were 7 bases for V and 4 bases for J; bases not matched to a gene: 6. Germline assignment: CDR1 SNHLY and CDR2 FYNNEI. The CDR3 has 14 residues.

The V call is TRBV27, the J call TRBJ1-6, with 8 bases lining up with TRBD1. CDR1 and CDR2 (germline): MNHEY, SMNVEV (reference sequence). V shed 5 bases and J 9 bases; nucleotides not matched to a gene: 6. The CDR3 is 14 residues long. Here the CDR3 DNA reads TGTGCCAGCAGTGAGACAGGGGTAGGTTCACCCCTCCACTTT. Encoded protein: CASSETGVGSPLHF.

The chain employs TRBV27 and TRBJ2-3; 8 bases align to TRBD1. The germline gives CDR1 MNHEY, CDR2 SMNVEV (reference sequence). J lost 4 bases, V lost 5 bases, and 11 bases had no gene match. The CDR3 sequence is 16 residues long. The CDR3 nucleotides read TGTGCCAGCAGTAACCAGCAGGGGGCGCGGGCAGATACGCAGTATTTT. It codes for CASSNQQGARADTQYF.

The chain is built from TRBV2 and TRBJ1-3, with D possibly matching TRBD1 (6 bases). With 7 bases removed from V and 0 bases from J, the gap between germline ends came to 16 bases. CDR3 length: 16 residues. Germline-derived CDR1 and CDR2 are SNHLY and FYNNEI. The CDR3: CASMSRGAASGNTIYF. The CDR3 coding sequence is TGTGCCAGCATGAGTCGGGGGGCGGCCTCTGGAAACACCATATATTTT.

The V call is TRBV6-1, the J call TRBJ2-5; 7 bases are a match to TRBD2. Germline CDR1 MNHNS, CDR2 SASEGT. The CDR3 has 17 amino acids. The V gene end was trimmed by 2 bases and the J gene end by 5 bases; junction bases not matched to a gene: 14. The CDR3 loop is CASSEYGGSYLSETQYF. In DNA, the CDR3 is TGTGCCAGCAGTGAATATGGCGGGAGTTACTTGTCGGAGACCCAGTACTTC.

This chain uses TRBV28 with TRBJ2-7; 7 bases align to TRBD2. CDR1 and CDR2 from the germline V gene are MDHEN and SYDVKM. The V segment lost 6 bases and the J segment 2 bases; nucleotides outside the gene matches: 4. The CDR3 spans 13 residues. The chain's CDR3 is CASSLAGPYEQYF. The DNA for the CDR3 is TGTGCCAGCAGCTTAGCGGGCCCCTACGAGCAGTACTTC.

This clone occurred a few times. V usage is TRBV14 and J usage is TRBJ2-7; 9 bases agree with TRBD1. The CDR3 is made up of 15 amino acids. In germline, CDR1 is SGHDN, CDR2 FVKESK. V gave up 4 bases and J gave up 9 bases; unmatched junction bases: 13. CDR3 in amino acids: CASSPLQGARYVQYV. CDR3 DNA: TGTGCCAGCAGCCCTTTACAGGGGGCGAGATATGTGCAGTACGTC.

This clone was seen only once. The chain uses TRBV15 and TRBJ2-5; 9 nucleotides align to TRBD2. The CDR3 is made up of 17 amino acids. Germline V lookup: CDR1 LNHNV, CDR2 YYDKDF (reference sequence). Germline trimming cut 3 bases from V and 1 base from J; bases unmatched to any gene: 9. The CDR3 loop is CATSSPGGLAAQETQYF. The CDR3 DNA follows: TGTGCCACCAGCAGCCCCGGGGGACTAGCCGCCCAAGAGACCCAGTACTTC.

The chain is built from TRBV30 and TRBJ1-2, with 7 bases matching TRBD1. Germline values: CDR1 GTSNPN, CDR2 SVGIG (reference sequence). The CDR3 loop spans 12 amino acids. V gave up 3 bases and J gave up 7 bases; unmatched junction bases: 5. CDR3 sequence: CAWSSGTVGYTF. For the CDR3, the DNA is TGTGCCTGGAGCTCCGGGACAGTTGGCTACACCTTC.

V usage is TRBV28 and J usage is TRBJ1-2; the match to TRBD1 covers 9 bases. This CDR3 contains 15 residues. V trimming: 7 bases; J trimming: 1 base; junction bases outside the gene matches: 7. Germline-derived CDR1 and CDR2 are MDHEN and SYDVKM. This chain's CDR3 is CASIDRGSNNYGYTF. DNA for the CDR3: TGTGCCAGCATAGACAGGGGGTCGAATAACTATGGCTACACCTTC.

This clone was detected only a few times. The genes are TRBV7-2 and TRBJ2-5; D is unresolved. The J call is in doubt because the DNA end fits TRBJ2-7 better. This CDR3 has 15 amino acids. In germline, CDR1 is SGHTA, CDR2 FQGNSA. The CDR3 loop is CASSESRVESYEQYF. The CDR3, as DNA: TGTGCCAGCAGCGAAAGTCGGGTGGAATCCTACGAGCAGTACTTC.